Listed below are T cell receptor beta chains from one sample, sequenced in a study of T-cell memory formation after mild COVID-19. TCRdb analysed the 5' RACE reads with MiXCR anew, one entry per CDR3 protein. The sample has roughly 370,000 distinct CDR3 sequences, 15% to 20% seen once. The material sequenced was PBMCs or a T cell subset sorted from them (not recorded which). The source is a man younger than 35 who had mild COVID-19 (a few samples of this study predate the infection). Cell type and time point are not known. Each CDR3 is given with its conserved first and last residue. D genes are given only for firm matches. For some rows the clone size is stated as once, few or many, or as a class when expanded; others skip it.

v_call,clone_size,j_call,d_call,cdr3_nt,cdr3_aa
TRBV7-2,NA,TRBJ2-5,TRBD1,TGTGCCAGCAGCAGCAGGACAGGGGAAGGGACCCAGTACTTC,CASSSRTGEGTQYF
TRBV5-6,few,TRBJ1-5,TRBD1,TGTGCCAGCAGCTTTGGACTCAGGGGGCAGACGGGCAATCAGCCCCAGCATTTT,CASSFGLRGQTGNQPQHF
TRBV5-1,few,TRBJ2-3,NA,TGCGCCAGCAGCCCGGAACTTGGGGCAGATACGCAGTATTTT,CASSPELGADTQYF
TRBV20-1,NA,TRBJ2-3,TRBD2,TGCAGTGCTAGTAGCGGGGGGGCCGGGGATACGCAGTATTTT,CSASSGGAGDTQYF
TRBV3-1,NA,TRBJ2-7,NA,TGTGCCAGCAGCCAAGAGGGGGGATGGGCCTTCTACGAGCAGTACTTC,CASSQEGGWAFYEQYF
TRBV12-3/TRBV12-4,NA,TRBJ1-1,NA,TGTGCCAGCAGTTTCGGGGGTTGGTGGACTGAAGCTTTCTTT,CASSFGGWWTEAFF
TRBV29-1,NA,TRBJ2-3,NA,TGCAGCGTTAGAGAACAGGGATATACAGATACGCAGTATTTT,CSVREQGYTDTQYF
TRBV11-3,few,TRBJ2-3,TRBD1,TGTGCCAGCAGCTTAGCAGGGACAGCCACAGATACGCAGTATTTT,CASSLAGTATDTQYF
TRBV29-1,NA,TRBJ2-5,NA,TGCAGCGTTGATGGACAGCAAGAGACCCAGTACTTC,CSVDGQQETQYF
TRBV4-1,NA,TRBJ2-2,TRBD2,TGCGCCAGCAGCGGACTAGCGGGGGGGATGAACACCGGGGAGCTGTTTTTT,CASSGLAGGMNTGELFF
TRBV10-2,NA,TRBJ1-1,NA,TGCGCCAGCAGTGCACCTTTAATAGGGGTCTACGAAGCTTTCTTT,CASSAPLIGVYEAFF
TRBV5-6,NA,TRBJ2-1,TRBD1,TGTGCCAGCAGCCAAACCGGGACAGTGTACAATGAGCAGTTCTTC,CASSQTGTVYNEQFF
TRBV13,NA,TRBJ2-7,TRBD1,TGTGCCAGCAGCGCGACCGGGACAGGAGACTACGAGCAGTACTTC,CASSATGTGDYEQYF
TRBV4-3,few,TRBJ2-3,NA,TGCGCCAGCAGCCAGTCTTCCTCTGGGGCAGATACGCAGTATTTT,CASSQSSSGADTQYF
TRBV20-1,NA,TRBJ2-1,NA,TGCAGTGCTAGAGAAATTAACAATGAGCAGTTCTTC,CSAREINNEQFF
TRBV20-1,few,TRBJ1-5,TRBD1,TGCAGTGCGATGACAGGGGGCTTCAATCAGCCCCAGCATTTT,CSAMTGGFNQPQHF
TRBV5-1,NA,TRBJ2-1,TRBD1,TGCGCCAGCAGTAAGGGGGCGTTTGAGCAGTTCTTC,CASSKGAFEQFF
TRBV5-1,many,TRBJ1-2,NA,TGCGCCAGCAGCTTGGGTCAGGCCCACTATGGCTACACCTTC,CASSLGQAHYGYTF
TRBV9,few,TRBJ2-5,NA,TGTGCCAGCAGCGTAGGAATTAAAGAGACCCAGTACTTC,CASSVGIKETQYF
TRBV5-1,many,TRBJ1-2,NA,TGCGCCAGCCGGATTGATGGGGGCTACACCTTC,CASRIDGGYTF
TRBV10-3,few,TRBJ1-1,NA,TGTGCCATCAGTGGAGGGGGTCGGGACACTGAAGCTTTCTTT,CAISGGGRDTEAFF
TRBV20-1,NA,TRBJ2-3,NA,TGCAGTGCTAGAGACCCGAGGGAAACAGATACGCAGTATTTT,CSARDPRETDTQYF
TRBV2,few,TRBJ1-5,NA,TGTGCCAGCAGTATGGAGCGAAATCAGCCCCAGCATTTT,CASSMERNQPQHF
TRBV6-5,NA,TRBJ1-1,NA,TGTGCCAGCAGCTACAATGGAGGGAATGTGGCTTTCTTT,CASSYNGGNVAFF
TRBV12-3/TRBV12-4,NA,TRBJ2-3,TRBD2,TGTGCCAGCAGCCTCGGGAGGAGTTGGGATACGCAGTATTTT,CASSLGRSWDTQYF
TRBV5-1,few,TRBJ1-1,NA,TGCGCCAGCAGCTTGGGCAGGCTTTCGAACACTGAAGCTTTCTTT,CASSLGRLSNTEAFF
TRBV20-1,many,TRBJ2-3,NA,TGCAGTGCCGCGGGACAGTCCACAGATACGCAGTATTTT,CSAAGQSTDTQYF
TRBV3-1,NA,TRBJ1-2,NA,TGTGCCAGCAGACGCCGTGACTATGGCTACACCTTC,CASRRRDYGYTF
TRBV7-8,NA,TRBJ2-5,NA,TGTGCCAGCAGTTCACAGGGTCCCGAGACCCAGTACTTC,CASSSQGPETQYF
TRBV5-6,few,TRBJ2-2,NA,TGTGCCAGCACCCCGTGGGGGGGCTCCGGGGAGCTGTTTTTT,CASTPWGGSGELFF
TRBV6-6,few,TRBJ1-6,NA,TGTGCCAGCAGTTACGCGACCGGTCCCAATTCACCCCTCCACTTT,CASSYATGPNSPLHF
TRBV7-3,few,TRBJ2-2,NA,TGTGCCAGCAGCTTATGGGCGGGCACCGGGGAGCTGTTTTTT,CASSLWAGTGELFF
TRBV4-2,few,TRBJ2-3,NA,TGTGCCAGCAGCCAAGATCCTGGCGGGTCTAGCACAGATACGCAGTATTTT,CASSQDPGGSSTDTQYF
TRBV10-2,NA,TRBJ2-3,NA,TGCGCCAGCAGTGATTCCACCGGGACGCTCACAGATACGCAGTATTTT,CASSDSTGTLTDTQYF
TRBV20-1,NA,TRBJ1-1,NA,TGCAGTGCTAGAGGGAAGGGAGAAGCTTTCTTT,CSARGKGEAFF
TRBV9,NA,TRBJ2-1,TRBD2,TGTGCCAGCAGCGTGGGAGGGTTCGAGGAGCAGTTCTTC,CASSVGGFEEQFF
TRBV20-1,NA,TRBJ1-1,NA,TGCAGTGCTGCAGGGTGGAGGGGCTCTGAAGCTTTCTTT,CSAAGWRGSEAFF
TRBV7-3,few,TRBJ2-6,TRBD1,TGTGCCAGCAGTTCGGACAGGGGACTTGGGGCCAACGTCCTGACTTTC,CASSSDRGLGANVLTF
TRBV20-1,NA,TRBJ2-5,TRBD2,TGCAGTGCTCCCGGGAGGGGTGGCGAGACCCAGTACTTC,CSAPGRGGETQYF
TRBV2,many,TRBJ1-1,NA,TGTGCCAGCAAAATCGACAGATTGAACACTGAAGCTTTCTTT,CASKIDRLNTEAFF
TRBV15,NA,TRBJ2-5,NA,TGTGCCACCAGCAGAGAAGCCCAAGAGACCCAGTACTTC,CATSREAQETQYF
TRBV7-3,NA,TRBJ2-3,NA,TGTGCCAGCCGAGCGGGTGCGAGCACAGATACGCAGTATTTT,CASRAGASTDTQYF
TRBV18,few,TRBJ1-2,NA,TGTGCCAGCTCACCGCAAAGAGACGGCGGCTACACCTTC,CASSPQRDGGYTF
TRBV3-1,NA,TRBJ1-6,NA,TGTGCCAGCAGCTCCCGTGTAGGGACGGATTTTTCACCCCTCCACTTT,CASSSRVGTDFSPLHF
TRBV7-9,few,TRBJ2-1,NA,TGTGCCAGCAGCTCCCCCGAAGCTCCTACGCAGTTCTTC,CASSSPEAPTQFF
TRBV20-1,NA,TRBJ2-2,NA,TGCAGTCAGGTCTCCTGGGACACCGGGGAGCTGTTTTTT,CSQVSWDTGELFF
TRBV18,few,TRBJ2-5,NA,TGTGCCAGCTCACCACCAGCGATCTCTACCATACTCCAAGAGACCCAGTACTTC,CASSPPAISTILQETQYF
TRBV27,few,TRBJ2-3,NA,TGTGCCAGCAGTTCTTATATCACAGATACGCAGTATTTT,CASSSYITDTQYF
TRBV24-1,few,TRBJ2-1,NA,TGTGCCACCAGTGACCGTAGCGGCTTCTCCTACAATGAGCAGTTCTTC,CATSDRSGFSYNEQFF
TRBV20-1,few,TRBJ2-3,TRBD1,TGCAGTGCTACATTCGGACAGGGGGCGTTAGATACGCAGTATTTT,CSATFGQGALDTQYF
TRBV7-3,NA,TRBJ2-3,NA,TGTGCCAGCAGCTTAGGGACAAGCTTCACAGATACGCAGTATTTT,CASSLGTSFTDTQYF
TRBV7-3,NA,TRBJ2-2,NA,TGTGCCAGCAGCCACCGACAGTCCACCGGGGAGCTGTTTTTT,CASSHRQSTGELFF
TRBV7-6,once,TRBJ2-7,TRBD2,TGTGCCAGCAGCCCGGGGGGACTAGCCGGATACGAGCAGTACTTC,CASSPGGLAGYEQYF
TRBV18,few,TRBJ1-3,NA,TGTGCCAGCTCATCCACAGGGCCTCTCTCTGGAAACACCATATATTTT,CASSSTGPLSGNTIYF